The rows below give T cell receptor beta chains drawn from one sample of a study of blood T cell repertoires in COVID-19. Libraries were prepared by immunoSEQ multiplex PCR; TCRdb keeps only in-frame clonotypes and omits some of them. The sample has about 98,000 clones, 65% to 90% seen once. The sequencing input was peripheral blood. The receptors were gathered from an older man with active or convalescent COVID-19. Each CDR3 is given with its conserved first and last residue. A D gene is named only where the DNA matches it firmly. Only part of the rows carry a size: once, few, many, or a class if the clone is expanded.

D gene	CDR3 length	clone size	V gene	J gene	CDR3 protein	CDR3 DNA
.	14	.	TRBV5-6	TRBJ2-2	CASSSFGGTGELFF	TGTGCCAGCAGCTCCTTCGGGGGCACCGGGGAGCTGTTTTTT
.	11	.	TRBV27	TRBJ2-5	CASRWLETQYF	TGTGCCAGCCGTTGGCTAGAGACCCAGTACTTC
TRBD1	15	.	TRBV5-1	TRBJ1-1	CASSSETGGGTEAFF	TGCGCCAGCAGCTCGGAGACAGGGGGAGGGACTGAAGCTTTCTTT
TRBD2	16	.	TRBV4-1	TRBJ2-7	CASSHPSGGERYEQYF	TGCGCCAGCAGCCACCCTAGCGGGGGCGAGCGGTACGAGCAGTACTTC
.	14	.	TRBV30	TRBJ1-3	CATPGQGPGNTIYF	TGTGCCACCCCCGGCCAGGGCCCTGGAAACACCATATATTTT
.	11	few	TRBV3-1/TRBV3-2	TRBJ1-2	CASSRGVGYTF	TGTGCCAGCAGCCGCGGAGTTGGCTACACCTTC
TRBD2	16	.	TRBV6-5	TRBJ2-6	CASSLTRGTGANVLTF	TGTGCCAGCAGTTTGACGCGGGGGACTGGGGCCAACGTCCTGACTTTC
.	14	.	TRBV29-1	TRBJ2-3	CSVVGASNTDTQYF	TGCAGCGTTGTGGGGGCTTCCAACACAGATACGCAGTATTTT
TRBD1	18	.	TRBV6-2/TRBV6-3	TRBJ1-5	CASSLPAGGTGVNQPQHF	TGTGCCAGCAGTCTACCGGCCGGGGGAACAGGGGTTAATCAGCCCCAGCATTTT
TRBD2	15	.	TRBV7-7	TRBJ2-5	CASSLASGGLETQYF	TGTGCTAGCAGCTTAGCTAGCGGGGGGCTAGAGACCCAGTACTTC
.	12	.	TRBV5-6	TRBJ2-7	CASSFTIYEQYF	TGTGCCAGCAGCTTTACAATTTACGAGCAGTACTTC
TRBD1	15	few	TRBV27	TRBJ2-7	CASRPGTGIGYEQYF	TGTGCCAGCAGACCCGGGACAGGGATTGGCTACGAGCAGTACTTC
.	12	.	TRBV6-6	TRBJ2-7	CASSTQGYEQYF	TGTGCCAGCAGTACGCAGGGGTACGAGCAGTACTTC
TRBD2	17	.	TRBV5-4	TRBJ2-3	CASSLRSGGAGTDTQYF	TGTGCCAGCAGCTTGAGAAGCGGGGGGGCTGGCACAGATACGCAGTATTTT
TRBD2	16	.	TRBV5-4	TRBJ2-1	CASSKNGRGAYNEQFF	TGTGCCAGCAGCAAAAATGGGCGGGGGGCCTACAATGAGCAGTTCTTC
.	14	once	TRBV7-9	TRBJ2-7	CASSLVDISYEQYF	TGTGCCAGCAGCTTAGTGGACATTTCCTACGAGCAGTACTTC
TRBD1	14	.	TRBV28	TRBJ1-4	CASSSGTEGEKLFF	TGTGCCAGCAGTTCCGGGACAGAAGGGGAAAAACTGTTTTTT
TRBD2	16	.	TRBV19	TRBJ2-5	CASSTTSGGAGETQYF	TGTGCCAGTAGTACCACTAGCGGGGGGGCCGGGGAGACCCAGTACTTC
TRBD1	15	.	TRBV6-2/TRBV6-3	TRBJ2-1	CASSYSGTQGAEQFF	TGTGCCAGCAGTTACTCGGGGACACAGGGGGCTGAGCAGTTCTTC
.	15	many	TRBV4-3	TRBJ1-4	CASSQDLPWAVELFF	TGCGCCAGCAGCCAAGACCTCCCGTGGGCTGTAGAACTGTTTTTT
.	15	.	TRBV2	TRBJ1-6	CASGVEGGFGSPLHF	TGTGCCAGCGGGGTGGAGGGGGGGTTCGGGTCACCCCTCCACTTT
TRBD2	14	.	TRBV9	TRBJ2-5	CASSPGLAKETQYF	TGTGCCAGCAGCCCCGGACTAGCGAAAGAGACCCAGTACTTC
.	12	.	TRBV9	TRBJ2-5	CASSAGGETQYF	TGTGCCAGCAGCGCTGGCGGGGAGACCCAGTACTTC
TRBD1	14	.	TRBV24-1	TRBJ2-7	CAVTSRDRDNEQYF	TGTGCCGTTACCTCCCGGGACAGGGATAACGAGCAGTACTTC
.	18	.	TRBV12-5	TRBJ2-2	CASKTGHVAPPNTGELFF	TGTGCTAGTAAAACCGGTCACGTCGCGCCTCCGAACACCGGGGAGCTGTTTTTT
TRBD2	15	.	TRBV27	TRBJ2-1	CASSLSSGYYNEQFF	TGTGCCAGCAGTTTATCTAGCGGGTACTACAATGAGCAGTTCTTC
.	15	.	TRBV5-4	TRBJ1-1	CASSPTPGWATEAFF	TGTGCCAGCAGCCCTACCCCAGGGTGGGCCACTGAAGCTTTCTTT
.	11	.	TRBV30	TRBJ2-7	CASANGFEQYF	TGTGCTTCCGCGAACGGGTTCGAGCAGTACTTC
TRBD1	13	once	TRBV30	TRBJ2-7	CAWSSDRGDEQYF	TGTGCCTGGAGCTCAGACAGGGGCGACGAGCAGTACTTC
TRBD2	15	.	TRBV30	TRBJ2-7	CAWAGAGGFSLEQYF	TGTGCCTGGGCCGGGGCGGGGGGCTTCTCTCTCGAGCAGTACTTC
TRBD1	15	few	TRBV7-2	TRBJ1-2	CASSLNGQGAWGYTF	TGTGCCAGCAGCCTAAATGGCCAGGGGGCTTGGGGCTACACCTTC
.	11	.	TRBV5-1	TRBJ2-5	CASSDTETQYF	TGCGCCAGCAGCGACACCGAGACCCAGTACTTC
.	15	few	TRBV5-5	TRBJ1-3	CASSSGVVSGNTIYF	TGTGCCAGCAGCTCAGGGGTAGTGTCTGGAAACACCATATATTTT